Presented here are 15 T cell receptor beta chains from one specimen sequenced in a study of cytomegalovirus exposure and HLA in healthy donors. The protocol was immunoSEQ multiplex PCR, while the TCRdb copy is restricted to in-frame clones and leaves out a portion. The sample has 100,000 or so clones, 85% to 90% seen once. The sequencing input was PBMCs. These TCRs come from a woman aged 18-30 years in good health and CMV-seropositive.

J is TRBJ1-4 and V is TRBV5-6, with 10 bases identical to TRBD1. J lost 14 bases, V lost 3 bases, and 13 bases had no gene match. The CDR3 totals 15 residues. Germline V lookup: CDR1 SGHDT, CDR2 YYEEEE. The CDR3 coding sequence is TGTGCCAGCAGCTCCCCGGGACAGGGGACGGGCCTGCTGTTTTTT. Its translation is CASSSPGQGTGLLFF.

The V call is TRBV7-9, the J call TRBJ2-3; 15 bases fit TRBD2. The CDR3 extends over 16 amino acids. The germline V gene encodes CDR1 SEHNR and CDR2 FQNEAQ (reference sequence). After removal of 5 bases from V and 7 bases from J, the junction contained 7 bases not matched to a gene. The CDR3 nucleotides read TGTGCCAGCAGCGACCCGGGACTAGCGGGGGGAAATACGCAGTATTTT. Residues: CASSDPGLAGGNTQYF.

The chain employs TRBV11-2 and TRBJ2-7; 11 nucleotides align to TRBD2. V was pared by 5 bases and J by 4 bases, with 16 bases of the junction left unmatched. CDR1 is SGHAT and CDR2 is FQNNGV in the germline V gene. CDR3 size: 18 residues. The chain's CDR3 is CASSPSLLAGGPGYEQYF. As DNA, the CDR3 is TGTGCCAGCAGCCCGAGTCTGCTAGCGGGGGGCCCGGGTTACGAGCAGTACTTC.

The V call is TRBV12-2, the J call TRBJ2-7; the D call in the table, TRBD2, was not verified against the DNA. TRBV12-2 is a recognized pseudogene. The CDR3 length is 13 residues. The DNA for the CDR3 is TGTGCAAGTCGCTCCGGGGGGGCGAAAGAGCAGTACTTC. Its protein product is CASRSGGAKEQYF.

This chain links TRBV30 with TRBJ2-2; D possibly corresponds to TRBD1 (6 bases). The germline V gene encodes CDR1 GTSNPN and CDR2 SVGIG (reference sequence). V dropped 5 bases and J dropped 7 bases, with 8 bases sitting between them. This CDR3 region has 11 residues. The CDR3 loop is CAWQGNGELFF. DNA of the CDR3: TGTGCCTGGCAGGGGAACGGGGAGCTGTTTTTT.

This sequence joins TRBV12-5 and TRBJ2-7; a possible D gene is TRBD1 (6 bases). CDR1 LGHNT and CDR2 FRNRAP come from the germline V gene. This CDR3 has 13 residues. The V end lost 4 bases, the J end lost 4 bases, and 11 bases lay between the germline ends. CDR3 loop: CASGSFDRYEQYF. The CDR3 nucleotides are TGTGCTAGTGGTTCATTCGACAGGTACGAGCAGTACTTC.

The CDR3 coding sequence is TGTGCCAGCAGTTCCGACGCGGGGAGGGGTGAGCAGTTCTTC. Protein sequence: CASSSDAGRGEQFF. The chain recombines TRBV7-8 with TRBJ2-1, with TRBD2 identical over 7 bases. Germline-derived CDR1 and CDR2 are SGHVS and FQNEAQ. With 6 bases clipped from V and 9 bases from J, the junction kept 11 bases outside the gene matches. This CDR3 region has 14 residues.

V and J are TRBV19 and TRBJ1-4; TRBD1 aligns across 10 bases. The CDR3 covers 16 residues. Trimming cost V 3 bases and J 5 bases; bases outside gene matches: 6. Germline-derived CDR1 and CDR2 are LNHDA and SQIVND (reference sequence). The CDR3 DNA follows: TGTGCCAGTAGTATCGGGAGACAGGGGGCGAATGAAAAACTGTTTTTT. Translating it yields CASSIGRQGANEKLFF.

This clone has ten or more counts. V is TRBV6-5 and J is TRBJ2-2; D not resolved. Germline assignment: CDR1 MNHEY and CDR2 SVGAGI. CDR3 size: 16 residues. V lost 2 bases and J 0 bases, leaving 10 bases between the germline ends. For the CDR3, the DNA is TGTGCCAGCAGTTACGCCCGACAACCGAACACCGGGGAGCTGTTTTTT. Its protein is CASSYARQPNTGELFF.

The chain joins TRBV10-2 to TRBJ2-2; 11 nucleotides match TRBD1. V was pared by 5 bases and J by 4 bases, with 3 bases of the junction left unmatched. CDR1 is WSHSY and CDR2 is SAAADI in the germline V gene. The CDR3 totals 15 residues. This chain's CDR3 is CASSYGTGGTGELFF. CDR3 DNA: TGCGCCAGCAGTTACGGGACAGGGGGCACCGGGGAGCTGTTTTTT.

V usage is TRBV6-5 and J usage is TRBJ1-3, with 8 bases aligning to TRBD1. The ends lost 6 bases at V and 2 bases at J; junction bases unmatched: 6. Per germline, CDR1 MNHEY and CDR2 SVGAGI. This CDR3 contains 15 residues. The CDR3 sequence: CASSRGQGAGNTIYF. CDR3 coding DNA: TGTGCCAGCAGCCGAGGACAGGGCGCTGGAAACACCATATATTTT.

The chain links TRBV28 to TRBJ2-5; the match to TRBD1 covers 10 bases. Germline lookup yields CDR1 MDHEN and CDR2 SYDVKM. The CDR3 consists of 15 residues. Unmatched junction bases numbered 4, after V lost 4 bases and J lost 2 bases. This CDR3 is CASSSPGQGQETQYF. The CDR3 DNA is TGTGCCAGCAGTTCCCCGGGACAGGGGCAAGAGACCCAGTACTTC. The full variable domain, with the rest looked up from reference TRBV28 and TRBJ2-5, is DVKVTQSSRYLVKRTGEKVFLECVQDMDHENMFWYRQDPGLGLRLIYFSYDVKMKEKGDIPEGYSVSREKKERFSLILESASTNQTSMYLCASSSPGQGQETQYFGPGTRLLVL.

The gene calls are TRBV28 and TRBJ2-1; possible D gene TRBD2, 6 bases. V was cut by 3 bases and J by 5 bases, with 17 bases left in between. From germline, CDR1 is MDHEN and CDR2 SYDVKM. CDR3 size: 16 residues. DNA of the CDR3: TGTGCCAGCAGTTTCCCCCTTAGGGGAGGTGACAATGAGCAGTTCTTC. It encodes CASSFPLRGGDNEQFF.

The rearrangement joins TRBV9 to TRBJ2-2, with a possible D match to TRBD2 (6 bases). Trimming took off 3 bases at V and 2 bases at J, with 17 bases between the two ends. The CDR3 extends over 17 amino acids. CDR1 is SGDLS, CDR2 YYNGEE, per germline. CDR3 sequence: CASSDPGLSTNTGELFF. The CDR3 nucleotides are TGTGCCAGCAGCGACCCGGGACTCTCAACTAACACCGGGGAGCTGTTTTTT.

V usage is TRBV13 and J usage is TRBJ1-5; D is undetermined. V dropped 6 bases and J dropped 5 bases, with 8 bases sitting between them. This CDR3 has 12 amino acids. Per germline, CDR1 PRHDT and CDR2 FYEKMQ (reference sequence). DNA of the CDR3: TGTGCCAGCAGTCAGGTGGATCAGCCCCAGCATTTT. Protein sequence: CASSQVDQPQHF.